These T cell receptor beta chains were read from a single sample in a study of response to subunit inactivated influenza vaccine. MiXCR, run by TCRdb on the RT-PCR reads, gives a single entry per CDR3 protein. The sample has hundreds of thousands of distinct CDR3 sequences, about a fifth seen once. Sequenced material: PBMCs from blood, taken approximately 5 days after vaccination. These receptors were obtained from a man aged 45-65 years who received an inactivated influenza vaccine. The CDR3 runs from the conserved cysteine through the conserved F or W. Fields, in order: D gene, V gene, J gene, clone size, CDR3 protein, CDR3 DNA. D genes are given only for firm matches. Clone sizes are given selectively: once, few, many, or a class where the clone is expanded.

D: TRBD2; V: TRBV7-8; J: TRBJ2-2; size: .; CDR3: CASSLGLASTGELFF; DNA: TGTGCCAGCAGCTTAGGACTAGCGAGCACCGGGGAGCTGTTTTTT
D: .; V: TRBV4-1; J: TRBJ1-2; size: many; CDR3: CASSNRQRGNYGYTF; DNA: TGCGCCAGCAGTAACAGACAGCGGGGTAACTATGGCTACACCTTC
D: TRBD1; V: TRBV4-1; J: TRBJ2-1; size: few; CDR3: CASSQEVMGQAWTKSYNEQFF; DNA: TGCGCCAGCAGCCAAGAAGTAATGGGACAGGCCTGGACTAAAAGTTACAATGAGCAGTTCTTC
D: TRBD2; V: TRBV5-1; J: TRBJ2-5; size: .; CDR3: CASSVGLVPQETQYF; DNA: TGCGCCAGCAGCGTAGGACTAGTGCCTCAAGAGACCCAGTACTTC
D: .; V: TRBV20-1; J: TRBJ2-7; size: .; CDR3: CSASVGGFEQYF; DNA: TGCAGTGCTAGTGTCGGGGGCTTCGAGCAGTACTTC
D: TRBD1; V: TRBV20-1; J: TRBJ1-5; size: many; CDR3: CSARKGTDQPQHF; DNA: TGCAGTGCTAGAAAAGGGACAGATCAGCCCCAGCATTTT
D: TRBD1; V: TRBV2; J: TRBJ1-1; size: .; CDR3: CASSGRGPMNTEAFF; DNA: TGTGCCAGCAGCGGCAGGGGGCCTATGAACACTGAAGCTTTCTTT
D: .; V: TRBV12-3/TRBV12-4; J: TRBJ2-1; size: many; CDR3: CASSSRNEQFF; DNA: TGTGCCAGCAGTTCGAGGAATGAGCAGTTCTTC
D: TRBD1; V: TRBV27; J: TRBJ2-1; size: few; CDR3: CASSLLGQGVYEQFF; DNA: TGTGCCAGCAGTTTACTGGGACAGGGGGTCTATGAGCAGTTCTTC
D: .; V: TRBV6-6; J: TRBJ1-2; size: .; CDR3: CASSYGEGGGYTF; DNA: TGTGCCAGCAGTTACGGGGAAGGAGGCGGCTACACCTTC
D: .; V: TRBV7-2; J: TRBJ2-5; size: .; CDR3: CASSLGGRGASLGTQYF; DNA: TGTGCCAGCAGCTTAGGTGGACGGGGGGCCTCGCTGGGGACCCAGTACTTC
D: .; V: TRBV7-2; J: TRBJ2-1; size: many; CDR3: CASSLIRINEQFF; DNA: TGTGCCAGCAGCTTAATCCGAATCAATGAGCAGTTCTTC
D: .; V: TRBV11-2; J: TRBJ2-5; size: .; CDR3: CASSLGIGPETQYF; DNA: TGTGCCAGCAGCTTAGGAATAGGGCCGGAGACCCAGTACTTC
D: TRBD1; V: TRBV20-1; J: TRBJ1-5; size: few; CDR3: CSATGTGRNSNQPQHF; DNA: TGCAGTGCTACCGGGACAGGGAGAAATAGCAATCAGCCCCAGCATTTT
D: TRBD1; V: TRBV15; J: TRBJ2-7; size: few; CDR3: CATSRGDWTGSPEQYF; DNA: TGTGCCACCAGCAGAGGGGATTGGACAGGGAGTCCCGAGCAGTACTTC
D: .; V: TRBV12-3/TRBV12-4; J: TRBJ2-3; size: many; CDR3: CASSFLAVSTDTQYF; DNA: TGTGCCAGCAGTTTTCTCGCGGTTAGCACAGATACGCAGTATTTT
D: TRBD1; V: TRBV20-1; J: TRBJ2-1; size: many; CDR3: CSARDRDRGRLHEQFF; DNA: TGCAGTGCTAGAGATCGGGACAGGGGGCGATTACATGAGCAGTTCTTC